One sample yielded the 12 T cell receptor beta chains listed below, sequenced in a study of T-cell memory formation after mild COVID-19. TCRdb used MiXCR to reprocess the 5' RACE reads, holding one entry per CDR3 protein. Of a few hundred thousand distinct CDR3 sequences in the sample, around 27% were seen once. Sequenced input: PBMCs or a T cell subset sorted from them (not recorded which). Receptor source: an adult woman who had mild COVID-19 (a few samples of this study predate the infection). Cell type and time point are not known.

This chain joins TRBV5-1 and TRBJ2-3; 8 bases fit TRBD1. From germline, CDR1 is SGHRS and CDR2 YFSETQ. The CDR3 is 15 amino acids. Trimming cost V 3 bases and J 6 bases; bases outside gene matches: 9. DNA of the CDR3: TGCGCCAGCAGCTCCGGGACAGGCCGACGGGATACGCAGTATTTT. Its translation: CASSSGTGRRDTQYF.

This clonotype came up a few times. The V call is TRBV2, the J call TRBJ2-1, with 7 positions matching TRBD2. With 6 bases clipped from V and 5 bases from J, the junction kept 7 bases outside the gene matches. Per the germline V gene, CDR1 is SNHLY and CDR2 is FYNNEI. The CDR3 loop spans 14 amino acids. In DNA, the CDR3 is TGTGCCAGCAGCTTCGGGGGGAAAAACAATGAGCAGTTCTTC. Amino acids: CASSFGGKNNEQFF.

This clonotype was seen a few times. The rearrangement links TRBV12-3 or TRBV12-4 to TRBJ1-2; D possibly corresponds to TRBD1 (6 bases). V lost 3 bases, J lost 4 bases, and 9 bases lay in between. This CDR3 contains 13 residues. CDR3 residues: CASSFGQTYGYTF. The CDR3 coding sequence is TGTGCCAGCAGTTTTGGACAGACCTATGGCTACACCTTC.

This clonotype was found many times. V and J are TRBV24-1 and TRBJ2-3; D gene ambiguous. Trimming removed 9 bases from V and 2 bases from J, with 5 bases in between. Germline V lookup: CDR1 KGHDR, CDR2 SFDVKD. The CDR3 loop spans 11 amino acids. CDR3: CATANTDTQYF. In nucleotides, the CDR3 is TGTGCCACCGCCAACACAGATACGCAGTATTTT.

This clonotype appeared a few times. The rearrangement uses TRBV7-2 and TRBJ1-4; D not resolved. Germline assignment: CDR1 SGHTA and CDR2 FQGNSA. The CDR3 has 13 residues. V was cut by 2 bases and J by 4 bases, with 5 bases left in between. The CDR3 sequence: CASSLTYNEKLFF. In DNA, the CDR3 is TGTGCCAGCAGCTTAACCTATAATGAAAAACTGTTTTTT.

This clonotype was counted only a few times. The CDR3 DNA sequence: TGTGCCAGCAGTCTGGGACAGGGGTATGAGACCCAGTACTTC. Protein: CASSLGQGYETQYF. This chain joins TRBV7-9 and TRBJ2-5, with 10 positions matching TRBD1. This CDR3 has 14 amino acids. CDR1 and CDR2 from the germline V gene are SEHNR and FQNEAQ (reference sequence). V shed 6 bases, J shed 5 bases, and the junction held 6 bases outside the gene matches.

This clonotype was seen repeatedly, ten times or more. This chain's CDR3 is CASSFEGRYGYTF. CDR3 bases: TGTGCCAGCAGTTTCGAGGGCCGCTATGGCTACACCTTC. The rearrangement links TRBV6-5 to TRBJ1-2; D remains unclear. The V gene lost 4 bases and the J gene lost 4 bases, with 10 bases spanning the gap. This CDR3 contains 13 residues. In germline, CDR1 is MNHEY, CDR2 SVGAGI.

The chain joins TRBV15 to TRBJ2-2; tentative D call: TRBD2 (6 bases). With 5 bases removed from V and 8 bases from J, the gap between germline ends came to 9 bases. Germline V gene sequence: CDR1 LNHNV, CDR2 YYDKDF (reference sequence). The CDR3 length is 12 residues. The DNA of the CDR3 is TGTGCCACCAGCCGGAGGGTTGGGGAGCTGTTTTTT. Translation gives CATSRRVGELFF.

This clonotype occurred a few times. V gene TRBV6-5 combines with J gene TRBJ2-3, with unresolved D. Germline CDR1 reads MNHEY; CDR2 reads SVGAGI. The CDR3 length is 15 residues. Deletions cut 6 bases from V and 0 bases from J, with 13 bases between. CDR3 loop: CASSLRAYSTDTQYF. Here the CDR3 DNA reads TGTGCCAGCAGCCTTCGAGCTTATAGCACAGATACGCAGTATTTT.

This clonotype was counted only a few times. The chain carries TRBV5-1 and TRBJ1-1; 7 nucleotides line up with TRBD1. The length of the CDR3 is 13 residues. Looked up from germline, CDR1 is SGHRS and CDR2 is YFSETQ. V was pared by 7 bases and J by 0 bases, with 3 bases of the junction left unmatched. For the CDR3, the DNA is TGCGCCAGCCGGGGACAGCTGAACACTGAAGCTTTCTTT. Its protein is CASRGQLNTEAFF.

The chain links TRBV21-1 to TRBJ1-1; the D call in the table, TRBD1, was not verified against the DNA. TRBV21-1 is designated a pseudogene. The CDR3 covers 14 residues. The CDR3 region is CASRRERMNTEAFF. The CDR3 bases are TGTGCCAGCCGCCGGGAGAGGATGAACACTGAAGCTTTCTTT.

This clonotype was seen a handful of times. The germline gene is not matched at one end of the junction; a read error may be the cause. V is TRBV6-5 and J is TRBJ2-7, with D unclear. The germline V gene has CDR1 MNHEY and CDR2 SVGAGI. The CDR3 has 14 residues. CDR3 DNA: TGTGCCAGCAGTCGACTTTCCGACTCCTACGAACAGTACTTC. As protein: CASSRLSDSYEQYF.